The present T cell receptor (beta chain) was sequenced within a study of CD8 T cells in ankylosing spondylitis. Turning to this clonotype: Its cognate antigen is unknown.

Making use of molecular barcodes, quantitative 5'-RACE generated TCR beta libraries. TCRdb re-called the 5' RACE reads with MiXCR, one entry per CDR3 protein. The sample lists approximately 340,000 distinct CDR3 sequences, roughly 15% occurring once. Germline V gene sequence: CDR1 MNHEY, CDR2 SMNVEV (reference sequence). This CDR3 comprises 18 residues. V was trimmed by 6 bases and J by 2 bases, leaving 26 bases between them. Whole-study results and caveats: Researchers reportedly found disease-linked clones significantly enriched in matched ankylosing spondylitis synovial fluid. In the blood and synovial fluid of reactive arthritis, some motif variants had been previously reported. Made up of about eight highly homologous variants, a TCR beta motif appeared characteristic of ankylosing spondylitis blood.

Sequencing was carried out using blood, either unsorted or a sorted T cell fraction (not recorded which). The receptor was isolated from a male donor with ankylosing spondylitis or in good health (not recorded which). V is TRBV27 and J is TRBJ2-7; D could derive from TRBD1 or TRBD2 (5 bases each). CDR3 amino acids: CASRARLQGTDLAYEQYF. In DNA form, the CDR3 reads TGTGCCAGCAGGGCCCGGTTGCAAGGGACGGATTTGGCCTACGAGCAGTACTTC.